What follows describes a single T cell receptor beta chain. The target of this receptor is not known. The sequenced fragment ends 3 residues before the CDR3 boundary, so the rest is inferred from the germline J gene. The CDR3 spans 15 residues, from the cysteine through the phenylalanine. The DNA has 36 bases, all within the CDR3, and is read from base 1. The junction shows trimming of 0 bases on V and 3 bases on J, plus 15 bases between the germline ends. The germline V gene encodes CDR1 GTSNPN and CDR2 SVGIG (reference sequence). The data are from a study of T cells in women clearing cervical HPV infection (dated by TCRdb to the late 2010s). In the study overall: The cases were around 23 women with histologically confirmed HPV16-related CIN3 or worse, and 2 of those women had invasive cancers. Cases had a median age of roughly 35 years compared with about 40 for controls, and baseline characteristics showed no significant differences between the groups. Cases were matched to controls by age within five years and by the year the sample was collected. Five blinded duplicates per group were added as quality controls, giving 60 or so samples: around 50 participants and some 10 replicates. Among cases, blood sampling came a median of roughly 150 days after lesion detection, with an interquartile range of roughly 85 to 220 days. In the parent cohort, about 10,000 women aged 18 or older were enrolled in Guanacaste, Costa Rica, during about 1992 to 1994 and then followed for around seven years. Blood from cases was collected at the visit where the lesion was first found, while blood from controls was collected once the infection could no longer be detected. This exploratory proof-of-principle case-control study, nested within the Guanacaste HPV Natural History Study in Costa Rica, compared TCR repertoires among women with different cervical HPV16 outcomes. The controls were 25 or so women whose single incident HPV16 infection cleared within 12 months with no development of precancer or cancer. Since only a few of the women had HLA typing available, the possibility that HLA type was acting as a confounder could not be ruled out. Study-level results and caveats: Lower TRBV6-7 relative abundance was observed in cases than in controls (around 0.1% versus 0.15%; Bonferroni P = 0.0008). The cross-sectional design could not show whether the associations came before the infection or were a result of it, and neither effector/memory subsets nor HPV-specific T cells were isolated. By combining richness with V gene abundances, random forest classifiers separated cases from controls with an estimated AUC of roughly 0.84. Significantly higher TCR repertoire richness was observed in CIN3+ cases than in controls across sequencing depths, whereas no difference in evenness was found. T-cell numbers per sample were unknown, so richness differences could reflect varying T-cell content rather than repertoire biology.

Every participant had a single incident cervical HPV16 infection, and prevalent HPV16 infections were excluded. Cervical HPV DNA was detected with MY09/MY11 PCR, and genotyping was done by dot-blot hybridization. Around 15 mL of heparinized blood were centrifuged, and the buffy coat was split into aliquots, frozen at -30 degrees C, and then kept at -80 degrees C. QIAGEN kits were used to extract genomic DNA from the buffy coat specimens. TCR beta CDR3 regions were amplified by multiplex PCR from an average of roughly 1,200 ng genomic DNA per sample using the immunoSEQ assay. To correct primer bias, the assay used a complete synthetic TCR repertoire to set an amplification baseline. The amplicons were sequenced on the Illumina platform. Per the source publication's procedure: Sequences were error-corrected by clustering with frequency ratios and a modified nearest-neighbor algorithm, then analyzed in the immunoSEQ Analyzer with IMGT gene definitions. At each rarefaction depth, TCR richness and evenness were averaged across 20 rarefaction repeats, and any sample with fewer sequences than the depth was left out. V, D and J gene relative abundances were compared between groups with Wilcoxon rank sum tests, applying FDR correction. In the blinded duplicates, the intraclass correlation was 90% to 97% for TCR richness and averaged approximately 82% across 55 to 75 gene segments. In TCRdb, the immuneACCESS table is reduced to in-frame sequences with V and J assigned. These tables do not hold every clone; where another copy was compared, an unresolved V gene accounts for under half, and the others remain unexplained. That table gives V, J and clone size, and the DNA gave D and trimming. The sample's own table lists around 30,000 clones. The ten largest account for 6.5% to 8% of the sample.

The V and J segments used are TRBV30 and TRBJ2-7; TRBD1 is a weak D gene call, 5 bases matching. The receptor comes from a woman aged 18-70 years with a cervical HPV16 infection that either progressed to CIN3+ or cleared (not recorded which). The specimen was blood buffy coat. The CDR3 region has the sequence CAWSVATGPDYEQYF. CDR3 DNA (partial): TGTGCCTGGAGTGTAGCAACAGGTCCCGACTACGAG.